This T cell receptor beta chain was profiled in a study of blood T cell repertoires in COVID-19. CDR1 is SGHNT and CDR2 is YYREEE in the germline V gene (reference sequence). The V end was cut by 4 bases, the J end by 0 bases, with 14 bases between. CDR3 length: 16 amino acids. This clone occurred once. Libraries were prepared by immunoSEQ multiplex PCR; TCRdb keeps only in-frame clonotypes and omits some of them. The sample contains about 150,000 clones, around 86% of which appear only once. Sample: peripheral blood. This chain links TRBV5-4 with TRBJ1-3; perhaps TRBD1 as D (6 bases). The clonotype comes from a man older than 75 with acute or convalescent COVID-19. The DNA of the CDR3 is TGTGCCAGCAGCCGACCCGACAGGACCTCTGGAAACACCATATATTTT. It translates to CASSRPDRTSGNTIYF. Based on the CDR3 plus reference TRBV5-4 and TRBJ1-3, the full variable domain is ETGVTQSPTHLIKTRGQQVTLRCSSQSGHNTVSWYQQALGQGPQFIFQYYREEENGRGNFPPRFSGLQFPNYSSELNVNALELDDSALYLCASSRPDRTSGNTIYFGEGSWLTVV.